One sample yielded the 26 T cell receptor beta chains listed below, sequenced in a study of beta chain features in type 1 diabetes. The study's findings and limits: Moderately but significantly shorter TCRB CDR3s were found in Type 1 diabetes patients in all four CD4+ subsets.

Expressed TCRB transcripts were sequenced, since all the RNA that had been isolated was reverse transcribed. Sequencing used immunoSEQ multiplex PCR; TCRdb keeps in-frame clones, though not all of them. The table lists about 53,000 clones, 60% to 70% of them singletons. These receptors lack a known antigen. Source material: stem cell memory CD4+ T cells from blood. These receptors originate from a woman aged 30 to 39 with type 1 diabetes.

This clone has more than one count but fewer than ten. The rearrangement uses TRBV5-4 and TRBJ2-2; D is perhaps TRBD1 (6 bases). The V and J ends lost 2 bases and 2 bases respectively, with 10 bases between them. There are 15 residues in the CDR3. From germline, CDR1 is SGHNT and CDR2 YYREEE (reference sequence). The CDR3 here is CASSLGTINTGELFF. The CDR3 DNA reads TGTGCCAGCAGCTTAGGGACAATTAACACCGGGGAGCTGTTTTTT.

The rearrangement joins TRBV10-3 to TRBJ2-3; 13 nucleotides align to TRBD2. The CDR3 is made up of 19 amino acids. The V gene's germline CDR1 is ENHRY and CDR2 SYGVKD. Trimming removed 6 bases from V and 0 bases from J; junction bases left unmatched: 12. As DNA, the CDR3 is TGTGCCATCAGGACCCAAGGACTAGCGGGAGCCTCTAGCACAGATACGCAGTATTTT. Amino acids: CAIRTQGLAGASSTDTQYF.

This chain links TRBV5-1 with TRBJ2-3; D is uncertain. CDR1 is SGHRS, CDR2 YFSETQ, per germline. Deletions cut 4 bases from V and 8 bases from J, with 8 bases between. The CDR3 runs to 11 residues. The CDR3 sequence: CASSPDSTQYF. CDR3 bases: TGCGCCAGCAGCCCAGATTCTACGCAGTATTTT.

The chain combines TRBV2 with TRBJ2-1, with 10 bases lining up with TRBD2. Germline loops: CDR1 SNHLY, CDR2 FYNNEI. With 6 bases clipped from V and 6 bases from J, the junction kept 2 bases outside the gene matches. The CDR3 contains 13 residues. CDR3: CASRLAGVNEQFF. Written as DNA, the CDR3 is TGTGCCAGCAGGCTAGCGGGAGTCAATGAGCAGTTCTTC.

This clone has more than one count but fewer than ten. The V and J genes are TRBV19 and TRBJ2-7, with a weak D call TRBD2 (6 bases). CDR1 LNHDA and CDR2 SQIVND come from the germline V gene (reference sequence). The CDR3 extends over 14 amino acids. The germline V and J ends were trimmed by 2 bases and 2 bases, with 10 bases remaining between them. The CDR3 DNA is TGTGCCAGTAGTATACAGGGAGGCCCCTACGAGCAGTACTTC. Residues: CASSIQGGPYEQYF.

The V and J genes are TRBV13 and TRBJ2-3; 10 positions match TRBD2. The CDR3 is 16 residues long. Trimming at V came to 2 bases and at J to 1 base, leaving 3 bases not matched to a gene. Germline loops: CDR1 PRHDT, CDR2 FYEKMQ (reference sequence). Written as DNA, the CDR3 is TGTGCCAGCAGCTTACGGACTAGCGGAGGCACAGATACGCAGTATTTT. Translated, it gives CASSLRTSGGTDTQYF.

This clone was seen a few times. The chain uses TRBV5-1 and TRBJ2-5; tentatively, D is TRBD2 (6 bases). CDR1 SGHRS and CDR2 YFSETQ come from the germline V gene. The CDR3 covers 14 residues. V gave up 4 bases and J gave up 4 bases, with 14 bases separating them. Written as DNA, the CDR3 is TGCGCCAGCAGCGGCGGGACTGCGGGAGAGACCCAGTACTTC. Amino acid sequence: CASSGGTAGETQYF.

This CDR3 is CASSQGGGADTQYF. As DNA, the CDR3 is TGCGCCAGCAGCCAGGGAGGGGGGGCAGATACGCAGTATTTT. The chain links TRBV4-1 to TRBJ2-3; perhaps TRBD2 as D (7 bases). V was clipped by 3 bases and J by 4 bases, with 11 bases between them. CDR3 size: 14 residues. Germline-derived CDR1 and CDR2 are MGHRA and YSYEKL.

This clone has just a few counts. J is TRBJ1-5 and V is TRBV5-1, with a weak D call TRBD1 (5 bases). The V gene lost 1 base and the J gene lost 3 bases, with 8 bases spanning the gap. The CDR3 length is 14 residues. The germline V gene encodes CDR1 SGHRS and CDR2 YFSETQ. CDR3 coding DNA: TGCGCCAGCAGCTTGCCGGGGGACAATCAGCCCCAGCATTTT. Amino acids: CASSLPGDNQPQHF.

This clone was counted a single time. The chain uses TRBV11-3 and TRBJ1-2; no reliable D call. CDR3 length: 12 residues. V lost 3 bases to trimming and J lost 5 bases, with 7 bases between them. The germline V gene encodes CDR1 SGHNT and CDR2 YENEEA. CDR3 region: CASSFKEYGYTF. CDR3 DNA: TGTGCCAGCAGCTTTAAAGAGTATGGCTACACCTTC.

Here the CDR3 reads CAWRKQGQGSYGYTF. CDR3 DNA sequence: TGTGCCTGGAGGAAACAGGGACAGGGTAGCTATGGCTACACCTTC. The chain recombines TRBV30 with TRBJ1-2; the match to TRBD1 covers 9 bases. Germline trimming cut 3 bases from V and 4 bases from J; bases unmatched to any gene: 9. Germline V CDR1 and CDR2: GTSNPN, SVGIG (reference sequence). The CDR3 loop spans 15 amino acids.

V gene TRBV13 combines with J gene TRBJ1-5, with 7 bases identical to TRBD1. Germline V CDR1 and CDR2: PRHDT, FYEKMQ (reference sequence). The J segment lost 4 bases and the V segment lost 4 bases, leaving 1 base of the junction unmatched. The CDR3 totals 13 residues. CDR3 sequence: CASSSQGNQPQHF. Written as DNA, the CDR3 is TGTGCCAGCAGCTCACAGGGGAATCAGCCCCAGCATTTT. The whole variable domain, remainder taken from reference TRBV13 and TRBJ1-5, is AAGVIQSPRHLIKEKRETATLKCYPIPRHDTVYWYQQGPGQDPQFLISFYEKMQSDKGSIPDRFSAQQFSDYHSELNMSSLELGDSALYFCASSSQGNQPQHFGDGTRLSIL.

The gene calls are TRBV28 and TRBJ2-3; 9 nucleotides align to TRBD2. Germline V gene sequence: CDR1 MDHEN, CDR2 SYDVKM. Trimming cost V 2 bases and J 4 bases; bases outside gene matches: 4. The CDR3 covers 15 residues. CDR3 coding DNA: TGTGCCAGCAGTTTAGAACTAGCGGGTTCAGATACGCAGTATTTT. Protein product: CASSLELAGSDTQYF. The whole variable domain, remainder taken from reference TRBV28 and TRBJ2-3, is DVKVTQSSRYLVKRTGEKVFLECVQDMDHENMFWYRQDPGLGLRLIYFSYDVKMKEKGDIPEGYSVSREKKERFSLILESASTNQTSMYLCASSLELAGSDTQYFGPGTRLTVL.

This chain connects TRBV10-2 to TRBJ2-7; 13 bases map to TRBD2. The CDR3 consists of 16 residues. Losses at the gene ends were 5 bases for V and 5 bases for J; bases not matched to a gene: 9. CDR1 is WSHSY and CDR2 is SAAADI in the germline V gene. CDR3 residues: CASSSGLAGADDEQYF. CDR3 DNA: TGCGCCAGCAGTTCTGGACTAGCGGGAGCGGACGACGAGCAGTACTTC.

V and J are TRBV6-5 and TRBJ2-7, with 8 bases lining up with TRBD1. From germline, CDR1 is MNHEY and CDR2 SVGAGI. This CDR3 has 15 residues. The trim removed 0 bases at V and 5 bases at J, leaving 6 bases unmatched. The CDR3 loop reads CASSYSGTGPNEQYF. The CDR3 coding sequence is TGTGCCAGCAGTTACTCCGGGACAGGACCCAACGAGCAGTACTTC.

V gene TRBV9 combines with J gene TRBJ2-1; D perhaps matches TRBD1 (5 bases). CDR1 SGDLS and CDR2 YYNGEE come from the germline V gene. The V end was cut by 1 base, the J end by 0 bases, with 5 bases between. This CDR3 comprises 14 residues. Written as DNA, the CDR3 is TGTGCCAGCAGCGTACAGGGCTCCTACAATGAGCAGTTCTTC. Amino acids: CASSVQGSYNEQFF.

The chain couples TRBV14 to TRBJ1-2; TRBD1 matches at 12 bases. The CDR3 totals 17 residues. The germline gives CDR1 SGHDN, CDR2 FVKESK. The J segment lost 7 bases and the V segment lost 4 bases, leaving 13 bases of the junction unmatched. For the CDR3, the DNA is TGTGCCAGCAGCCGGCCGGGACAGGGGGCGTGGGGGGCTGGCTACACCTTC. Protein product: CASSRPGQGAWGAGYTF.

The J gene is TRBJ2-5, the V gene TRBV5-1; tentative D call: TRBD2 (5 bases). This CDR3 region has 15 residues. The germline V gene encodes CDR1 SGHRS and CDR2 YFSETQ. Trimming cost V 0 bases and J 4 bases, with 13 bases left between them. The CDR3 region is CASSLDLAPPETQYF. In DNA form, the CDR3 reads TGCGCCAGCAGCTTGGACCTAGCCCCCCCAGAGACCCAGTACTTC.

V and J are TRBV27 and TRBJ2-5; D is unclear. The germline CDR1 and CDR2 sequences are MNHEY and SMNVEV (reference sequence). This CDR3 contains 13 residues. V was shortened by 6 bases and J by 4 bases, with 12 bases between the two germline ends. The CDR3 DNA sequence: TGTGCCAGCAGGAAGCTAGGAAGAGAGACCCAGTACTTC. Its protein is CASRKLGRETQYF.

This clone appeared a few times. The chain recombines TRBV10-3 with TRBJ2-3, with D possibly matching TRBD2 (5 bases). Germline CDR1 ENHRY, CDR2 SYGVKD. This CDR3 region has 13 residues. Trimming stripped 4 bases from V and 1 base from J, with 6 bases between. The CDR3 DNA is TGTGCCATCAGTGTGGAGGGCACAGATACGCAGTATTTT. The encoded protein is CAISVEGTDTQYF.

The chain uses TRBV7-9 and TRBJ2-7; D is ambiguous. Germline CDR1 and CDR2: SEHNR and FQNEAQ (reference sequence). Trimming shortened V by 1 base and J by 0 bases, and 10 bases separated the two germline ends. The CDR3 length is 15 residues. CDR3 amino acids: CASSLVLDFSYEQYF. CDR3 coding DNA: TGTGCCAGCAGCTTAGTGCTAGACTTCTCCTACGAGCAGTACTTC. Complete variable domain (other parts from reference TRBV7-9 and TRBJ2-7): DTGVSQNPRHKITKRGQNVTFRCDPISEHNRLYWYRQTLGQGPEFLTYFQNEAQLEKSRLLSDRFSAERPKGSFSTLEIQRTEQGDSAMYLCASSLVLDFSYEQYFGPGTRLTVT.

Only a few counts were recorded for this clone. CDR3 nucleotide sequence: TGTGCCAGCAGCTTATCTCCTAGCGGGAGTGAGGATGAGCAGTTCTTC. It yields the protein CASSLSPSGSEDEQFF. The V and J genes are TRBV7-9 and TRBJ2-1; TRBD2 agrees at 10 bases. Trimming took 2 bases from V and 8 from J; bases not matched to a gene: 9. The CDR3 runs to 16 residues. The germline CDR1 and CDR2 sequences are SEHNR and FQNEAQ (reference sequence).

This chain links TRBV30 with TRBJ2-2; the match to TRBD1 covers 7 bases. CDR3 length: 15 amino acids. Germline CDR1 is GTSNPN and CDR2 is SVGIG (reference sequence). Trimming removed 2 bases from V and 5 bases from J; junction bases left unmatched: 8. The CDR3 DNA reads TGTGCCTGGAGTTTTCCGACAGGGCGGACCGGGGAGCTGTTTTTT. This sequence encodes CAWSFPTGRTGELFF.

In its sample, this clone was seen a few times. The genes are TRBV6-5 and TRBJ1-2; D may be TRBD1 (6 bases). V shed 8 bases and J shed 2 bases, with 12 bases lying between them. Per the germline V gene, CDR1 is MNHEY and CDR2 is SVGAGI. The CDR3 length is 13 residues. CDR3 in amino acids: CASGPTGNYGYTF. CDR3 nucleotide sequence: TGTGCCAGCGGGCCTACAGGGAACTATGGCTACACCTTC.

CDR3 loop: CASSPGQGLNEKLFF. The CDR3 DNA reads as TGTGCCAGCAGCCCGGGACAGGGGCTTAATGAAAAACTGTTTTTT. The chain is built from TRBV7-3 and TRBJ1-4; 10 bases fit TRBD1. Germline CDR1 reads SGHTA; CDR2 reads FQGTGA. This CDR3 region has 15 residues. The junction had 4 bases not matched to a gene; V was cut back by 5 bases and J by 4 bases. The entire variable domain, with the rest obtained from reference TRBV7-3 and TRBJ1-4, is as follows: GAGVSQTPSNKVTEKGKYVELRCDPISGHTALYWYRQSLGQGPEFLIYFQGTGAADDSGLPNDRFFAVRPEGSVSTLKIQRTERGDSAVYLCASSPGQGLNEKLFFGSGTQLSVL.

This chain joins TRBV28 and TRBJ2-7; D gene uncertain. Trimming removed 6 bases from V and 4 bases from J, with 4 bases in between. Germline-derived CDR1 and CDR2 are MDHEN and SYDVKM. This CDR3 has 10 amino acids. CDR3 protein: CASRAYEQYF. The DNA for the CDR3 is TGTGCCAGCAGGGCTTACGAGCAGTACTTC.